Listed below are T cell receptor beta chains from one sample, sequenced in a study of blood T cell repertoires in COVID-19. Here immunoSEQ multiplex PCR was the method, and the copy in TCRdb shows in-frame clones only, minus some. The profile shows roughly 180,000 clones, around 82% of them singletons. The sequenced material came from PBMCs or T cells enriched from blood (not recorded which). These receptors came from a woman in her forties or fifties in a cohort exposed to, infected with or recovered from COVID-19 (not recorded which). The CDR3 runs from the conserved cysteine through the conserved F or W. Each record gives: V gene, D gene, clone size, J gene, CDR3 DNA, CDR3 protein. The D gene is left open where the match is weak. Clone size appears in some rows only: once, few, many, or a class for an expanded clone.

V gene: TRBV5-1; D gene: TRBD2; clone size: few; J gene: TRBJ2-7; CDR3 DNA: TGCGCCAGCACCCGAGGACTAGCGGGAGTATCCTACGAGCAGTACTTC; CDR3 protein: CASTRGLAGVSYEQYF
V gene: TRBV11-3; D gene: .; clone size: .; J gene: TRBJ2-2; CDR3 DNA: TGTGCCAGCAGCTTAGGTGCCAACGGAGGCTCCGGGGAGCTGTTTTTT; CDR3 protein: CASSLGANGGSGELFF
V gene: TRBV28; D gene: .; clone size: .; J gene: TRBJ2-3; CDR3 DNA: TGTGCCAGCAGCCCTCCTTCGGGGACAATGGATGCGCAGTATTTT; CDR3 protein: CASSPPSGTMDAQYF
V gene: TRBV27; D gene: TRBD2; clone size: .; J gene: TRBJ2-1; CDR3 DNA: TGTGCCAGCAGGAAGCGGGAAAGCTACAATGAGCAGTTCTTC; CDR3 protein: CASRKRESYNEQFF
V gene: TRBV5-4; D gene: .; clone size: .; J gene: TRBJ2-1; CDR3 DNA: TGTGCCAGCAGCTTGCCATCGGCAGGGCTCTACAATGAGCAGTTCTTC; CDR3 protein: CASSLPSAGLYNEQFF
V gene: TRBV5-1; D gene: TRBD1; clone size: .; J gene: TRBJ1-3; CDR3 DNA: TGCGCCAGCAGCTATCAGGGGGACTCTGGAAACACCATATATTTT; CDR3 protein: CASSYQGDSGNTIYF
V gene: TRBV18; D gene: .; clone size: once; J gene: TRBJ2-3; CDR3 DNA: TGTGCCAGCTCACGAGGCCGTCAGGGGCCAGATACGCAGTATTTT; CDR3 protein: CASSRGRQGPDTQYF
V gene: TRBV7-6; D gene: TRBD1; clone size: .; J gene: TRBJ1-3; CDR3 DNA: TGTGCCAGCAGCCGTGAGGGGGCTTGGGCTGGAAACACCATATATTTT; CDR3 protein: CASSREGAWAGNTIYF
V gene: TRBV28; D gene: .; clone size: .; J gene: TRBJ2-5; CDR3 DNA: TGTGCCAGCAGTTTGGTCAGAGAGACCCAGTACTTC; CDR3 protein: CASSLVRETQYF
V gene: TRBV6-5; D gene: .; clone size: .; J gene: TRBJ2-2; CDR3 DNA: TGTGCCAGCAGTTACTTTTCGAGGGCCGGGGAGCTGTTTTTT; CDR3 protein: CASSYFSRAGELFF
V gene: TRBV2; D gene: TRBD1; clone size: .; J gene: TRBJ1-6; CDR3 DNA: TGTGCCAGCAGAGAACCGGGACAGGGGAATTCACCCCTCCACTTT; CDR3 protein: CASREPGQGNSPLHF
V gene: TRBV19; D gene: TRBD1; clone size: .; J gene: TRBJ1-1; CDR3 DNA: TGTGCCAGTAGCCTGGGACAGGGAAACACTGAAGCTTTCTTT; CDR3 protein: CASSLGQGNTEAFF
V gene: TRBV7-3; D gene: TRBD2; clone size: .; J gene: TRBJ2-3; CDR3 DNA: TGTGCCAGCAGCCTTACTCCGACTAGCGGGGGCACAGATACGCAGTATTTT; CDR3 protein: CASSLTPTSGGTDTQYF
V gene: TRBV2; D gene: .; clone size: .; J gene: TRBJ2-2; CDR3 DNA: TGTGCCAGCAGTGTCACGGGACTCTCTAACACCGGGGAGCTGTTTTTT; CDR3 protein: CASSVTGLSNTGELFF
V gene: TRBV5-4; D gene: TRBD1; clone size: .; J gene: TRBJ1-2; CDR3 DNA: TGTGCCATTGGACAGGGTGGAGAAGGCTACACCTTC; CDR3 protein: CAIGQGGEGYTF
V gene: TRBV5-4; D gene: .; clone size: once; J gene: TRBJ2-5; CDR3 DNA: TGTGCCAGCAGCCTAAGGGGGGGTGAGACCCAGTACTTC; CDR3 protein: CASSLRGGETQYF
V gene: TRBV21-1; D gene: .; clone size: .; J gene: TRBJ2-1; CDR3 DNA: TGTGCCAGCAGCAAAGCGCCAGGTGAGTTAGCGGGAGAGTATGAGCAGTTCTTC; CDR3 protein: CASSKAPGELAGEYEQFF
V gene: TRBV6-5; D gene: .; clone size: .; J gene: TRBJ2-3; CDR3 DNA: TGTGCCAGCAGGGCAGGGGCAGATACGCAGTATTTT; CDR3 protein: CASRAGADTQYF
V gene: TRBV7-2; D gene: TRBD1; clone size: .; J gene: TRBJ2-3; CDR3 DNA: TGTGCCAGCAAACAAAGACAGGGTTGGACAGATACGCAGTATTTT; CDR3 protein: CASKQRQGWTDTQYF
V gene: TRBV12-3/TRBV12-4; D gene: TRBD1; clone size: .; J gene: TRBJ1-6; CDR3 DNA: TGTGCCAGCAGCCCAACAGGGGAATCACCCCTCCACTTT; CDR3 protein: CASSPTGESPLHF
V gene: TRBV6-5; D gene: .; clone size: .; J gene: TRBJ1-5; CDR3 DNA: TGTGCCAGTAATACAGGGCTTCATCAGCCCCAGCATTTT; CDR3 protein: CASNTGLHQPQHF
V gene: TRBV7-9; D gene: TRBD1; clone size: once; J gene: TRBJ1-6; CDR3 DNA: TGTGCCAGCAGCTTGACAGGGCGCCCGAAGGATTCACCCCTCCACTTT; CDR3 protein: CASSLTGRPKDSPLHF
V gene: TRBV28; D gene: TRBD1; clone size: .; J gene: TRBJ1-1; CDR3 DNA: TGTGCCAGCAGTGCGGGACAGATGAACACTGAAGCTTTCTTT; CDR3 protein: CASSAGQMNTEAFF
V gene: TRBV5-6; D gene: .; clone size: few; J gene: TRBJ1-1; CDR3 DNA: TGTGCCAGCAGACAAGCCGCGGGGAAGTTCACTGAAGCTTTCTTT; CDR3 protein: CASRQAAGKFTEAFF
V gene: TRBV5-1; D gene: TRBD1; clone size: .; J gene: TRBJ2-5; CDR3 DNA: TGCGCCAGCAGCTTGACCGGGGACAGTGCTTCGGAGACCCAGTACTTC; CDR3 protein: CASSLTGDSASETQYF
V gene: TRBV18; D gene: TRBD2; clone size: .; J gene: TRBJ2-5; CDR3 DNA: TGTGCCAGCTCTGGACTAGCGGGGAATCAAGAGACCCAGTACTTC; CDR3 protein: CASSGLAGNQETQYF
V gene: TRBV7-8; D gene: TRBD2; clone size: once; J gene: TRBJ2-3; CDR3 DNA: TGTGCCAGTGCGCCTGCGGGGGTCACAGATACGCAGTATTTT; CDR3 protein: CASAPAGVTDTQYF
V gene: TRBV2; D gene: .; clone size: .; J gene: TRBJ2-7; CDR3 DNA: TGTGCCAGCAACCCCCCCCCAGGCTCCTACGAGCAGTACTTC; CDR3 protein: CASNPPPGSYEQYF
V gene: TRBV29-1; D gene: TRBD1; clone size: .; J gene: TRBJ2-5; CDR3 DNA: TGCAGCGTTGATCCGCAGGGGGTGGAGACCCAGTACTTC; CDR3 protein: CSVDPQGVETQYF
V gene: TRBV4-2; D gene: .; clone size: .; J gene: TRBJ1-2; CDR3 DNA: TGTGCCAGCAGCCAAGCCGGACAGAACTATGGCTACACCTTC; CDR3 protein: CASSQAGQNYGYTF
V gene: TRBV27; D gene: TRBD1; clone size: .; J gene: TRBJ1-6; CDR3 DNA: TGTGCCAGCAGTCCTGAGACAGGGACGGGGAATTCACCCCTCCACTTT; CDR3 protein: CASSPETGTGNSPLHF
V gene: TRBV6-5; D gene: .; clone size: .; J gene: TRBJ1-3; CDR3 DNA: TGTGCCAGCACCTGGGACACCCCGACTGGAAACACCATATATTTT; CDR3 protein: CASTWDTPTGNTIYF
V gene: TRBV28; D gene: .; clone size: .; J gene: TRBJ1-1; CDR3 DNA: TGTGCCAGCACTTTCGGGACATTAATGAACACTGAAGCTTTCTTT; CDR3 protein: CASTFGTLMNTEAFF
V gene: TRBV19; D gene: TRBD1; clone size: .; J gene: TRBJ2-7; CDR3 DNA: TGTGCCAGTAGTGTTGCCGGGACAGGGCGCGAGCAGTACTTC; CDR3 protein: CASSVAGTGREQYF
V gene: TRBV19; D gene: TRBD1; clone size: few; J gene: TRBJ1-2; CDR3 DNA: TGTGCCAGTAGTGCACAAACAGGGGGCTATGGCTACACCTTC; CDR3 protein: CASSAQTGGYGYTF
V gene: TRBV30; D gene: TRBD2; clone size: once; J gene: TRBJ2-1; CDR3 DNA: TGTGCCTGGAGTGCGACGGGGGGGCCTTACAATGAGCAGTTCTTC; CDR3 protein: CAWSATGGPYNEQFF
V gene: TRBV11-3; D gene: .; clone size: few; J gene: TRBJ2-3; CDR3 DNA: TGTGCCAGCAGCTTATCCAGTTATAGCACAGATACGCAGTATTTT; CDR3 protein: CASSLSSYSTDTQYF
V gene: TRBV19; D gene: TRBD1; clone size: .; J gene: TRBJ2-3; CDR3 DNA: TGTGCCAGTAGTAGGACAGGGCCAGATACGCAGTATTTT; CDR3 protein: CASSRTGPDTQYF
V gene: TRBV20-1; D gene: .; clone size: .; J gene: TRBJ2-3; CDR3 DNA: TGCAGTGCTAGTCGAGTTAGCGGTTTCACAGATACGCAGTATTTT; CDR3 protein: CSASRVSGFTDTQYF
V gene: TRBV7-3; D gene: TRBD2; clone size: .; J gene: TRBJ2-7; CDR3 DNA: TGTGCCAGCAGCTTATCGGCGGGGGGAAACTACGAGCAGTACTTC; CDR3 protein: CASSLSAGGNYEQYF
V gene: TRBV24-1; D gene: .; clone size: .; J gene: TRBJ2-3; CDR3 DNA: TGTGCCACCAGCGACCTAGCGAACACAGATACGCAGTATTTT; CDR3 protein: CATSDLANTDTQYF
V gene: TRBV28; D gene: .; clone size: .; J gene: TRBJ1-2; CDR3 DNA: TGTGCCAGCAGAACTGCGGCGGCCGGCCGCTACACCTTC; CDR3 protein: CASRTAAAGRYTF
V gene: TRBV10-3; D gene: TRBD1; clone size: .; J gene: TRBJ1-1; CDR3 DNA: TGTGCCATCAGTGATGGGACAGGGGTTGAAGCTTTCTTT; CDR3 protein: CAISDGTGVEAFF
V gene: TRBV19; D gene: TRBD2; clone size: .; J gene: TRBJ2-7; CDR3 DNA: TGTGCCAGCACCCCGGGACTAATCTACGAGCAGTACTTC; CDR3 protein: CASTPGLIYEQYF
V gene: TRBV9; D gene: TRBD1; clone size: .; J gene: TRBJ2-1; CDR3 DNA: TGTGCCAGCAGCCCGACAGGGGGCTGGCAGTTCTTC; CDR3 protein: CASSPTGGWQFF
V gene: TRBV5-1; D gene: .; clone size: .; J gene: TRBJ1-3; CDR3 DNA: TGCGCCAGCAGCCCACAGGGTTTCTCTGGAAACACCATATATTTT; CDR3 protein: CASSPQGFSGNTIYF
V gene: TRBV4-2; D gene: .; clone size: .; J gene: TRBJ1-5; CDR3 DNA: TGTGCCAGCAGCCAAGAACGGGGTCTTGGTCAGCCCCAGCATTTT; CDR3 protein: CASSQERGLGQPQHF
V gene: TRBV5-6; D gene: TRBD1; clone size: .; J gene: TRBJ1-6; CDR3 DNA: TGTGCCAGCAGCACCTCGACAGGGGGCTTAAATTCACCCCTCCACTTT; CDR3 protein: CASSTSTGGLNSPLHF